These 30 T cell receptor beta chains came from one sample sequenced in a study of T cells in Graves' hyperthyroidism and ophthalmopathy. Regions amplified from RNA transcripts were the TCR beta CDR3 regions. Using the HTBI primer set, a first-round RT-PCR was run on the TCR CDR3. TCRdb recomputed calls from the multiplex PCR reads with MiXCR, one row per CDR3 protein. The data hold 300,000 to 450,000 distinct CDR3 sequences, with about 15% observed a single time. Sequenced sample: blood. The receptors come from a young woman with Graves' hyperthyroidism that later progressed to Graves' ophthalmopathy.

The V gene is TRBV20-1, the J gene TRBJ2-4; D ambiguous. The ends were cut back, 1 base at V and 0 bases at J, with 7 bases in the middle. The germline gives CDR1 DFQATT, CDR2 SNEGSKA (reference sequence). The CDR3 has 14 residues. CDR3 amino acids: CSARAPLAKNIQYF. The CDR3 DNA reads TGCAGTGCTAGAGCTCCCCTAGCCAAAAACATTCAGTACTTC.

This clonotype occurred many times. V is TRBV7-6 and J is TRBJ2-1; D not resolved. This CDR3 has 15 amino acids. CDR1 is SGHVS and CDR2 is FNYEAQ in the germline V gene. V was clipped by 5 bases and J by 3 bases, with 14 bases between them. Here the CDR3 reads CASSPRATNYNEQFF. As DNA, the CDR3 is TGTGCCAGCAGCCCAAGGGCCACGAACTACAATGAGCAGTTCTTC.

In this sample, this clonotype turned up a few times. The CDR3 coding sequence is TGTGCCAGCAGCGTAGTTGGTGGTACAGGCAATGAGCAGTTCTTC. It is translated as CASSVVGGTGNEQFF. The rearrangement joins TRBV9 to TRBJ2-1; D is perhaps TRBD1 (5 bases). The V gene's germline CDR1 is SGDLS and CDR2 YYNGEE. V lost 0 bases and J lost 6, with 13 bases in between. The CDR3 length is 15 residues. Full variable domain (outside the CDR3, taken from reference TRBV9 and TRBJ2-1): DSGVTQTPKHLITATGQRVTLRCSPRSGDLSVYWYQQSLDQGLQFLIQYYNGEERAKGNILERFSAQQFPDLHSELNLSSLELGDSALYFCASSVVGGTGNEQFFGPGTRLTVL.

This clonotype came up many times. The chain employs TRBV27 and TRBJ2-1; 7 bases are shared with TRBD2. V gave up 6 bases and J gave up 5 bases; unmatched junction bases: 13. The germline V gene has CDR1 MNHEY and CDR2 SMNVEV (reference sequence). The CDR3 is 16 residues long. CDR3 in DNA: TGTGCCAGCAGCTCCCCCTCACGGGGGGAGGACAATGAGCAGTTCTTC. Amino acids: CASSSPSRGEDNEQFF.

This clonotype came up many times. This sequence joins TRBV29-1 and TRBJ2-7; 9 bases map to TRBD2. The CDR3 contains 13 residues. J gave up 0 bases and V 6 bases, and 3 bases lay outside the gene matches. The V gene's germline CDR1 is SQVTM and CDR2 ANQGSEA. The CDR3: CSVAAGGSYEQYF. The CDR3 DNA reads TGCAGCGTGGCAGCGGGAGGCTCCTACGAGCAGTACTTC.

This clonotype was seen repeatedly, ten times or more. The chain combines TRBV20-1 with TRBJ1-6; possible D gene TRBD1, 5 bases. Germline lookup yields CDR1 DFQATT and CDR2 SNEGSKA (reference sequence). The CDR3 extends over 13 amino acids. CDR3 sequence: CSTPGTLSTPLHF. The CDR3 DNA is TGCAGCACACCCGGGACCCTCAGCACACCCCTCCACTTT.

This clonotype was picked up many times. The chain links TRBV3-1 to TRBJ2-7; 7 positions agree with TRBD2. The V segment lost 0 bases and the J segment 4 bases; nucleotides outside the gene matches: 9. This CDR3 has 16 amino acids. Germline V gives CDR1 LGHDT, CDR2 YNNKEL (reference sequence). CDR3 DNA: TGTGCCAGCAGCCAAGAAGGGCGCGGGAGATGGTACGAGCAGTACTTC. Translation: CASSQEGRGRWYEQYF.

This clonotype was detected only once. The CDR3 loop reads CASSYGRAFSYEQYF. Here the CDR3 DNA reads TGTGCCAGCAGTTACGGGAGGGCCTTCTCCTACGAGCAGTACTTC. The chain joins TRBV6-2 or TRBV6-3 to TRBJ2-7; 7 bases agree with TRBD2. This CDR3 contains 15 residues. Germline V gene sequence: CDR1 MNHEY, CDR2 SVGEGT. The junction had 4 bases not matched to a gene; V was cut back by 2 bases and J by 0 bases.

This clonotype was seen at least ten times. As DNA, the CDR3 is TGTGCCAGCAGTACTCCGGGACAGGGAGTGAACACTGAAGCTTTCTTT. It encodes CASSTPGQGVNTEAFF. The chain uses TRBV28 and TRBJ1-1, with TRBD1 matching 9 bases. The CDR3 has 16 residues. Trimming at V came to 5 bases and at J to 0 bases, leaving 7 bases not matched to a gene. Germline CDR1 and CDR2: MDHEN and SYDVKM.

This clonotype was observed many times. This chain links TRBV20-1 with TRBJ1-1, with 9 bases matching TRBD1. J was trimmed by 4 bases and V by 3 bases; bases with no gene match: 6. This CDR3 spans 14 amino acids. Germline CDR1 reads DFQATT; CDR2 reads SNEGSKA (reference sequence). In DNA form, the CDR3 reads TGCAGTGCTAGGGTCGGACAGGGGCTCACTGAAGCTTTCTTT. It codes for CSARVGQGLTEAFF.

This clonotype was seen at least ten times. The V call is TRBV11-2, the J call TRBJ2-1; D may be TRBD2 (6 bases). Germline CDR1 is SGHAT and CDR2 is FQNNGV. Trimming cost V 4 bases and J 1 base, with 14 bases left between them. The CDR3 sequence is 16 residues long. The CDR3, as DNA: TGTGCCAGCAGCTCGCGGTGGGACTTTTCCTACAATGAGCAGTTCTTC. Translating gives CASSSRWDFSYNEQFF.

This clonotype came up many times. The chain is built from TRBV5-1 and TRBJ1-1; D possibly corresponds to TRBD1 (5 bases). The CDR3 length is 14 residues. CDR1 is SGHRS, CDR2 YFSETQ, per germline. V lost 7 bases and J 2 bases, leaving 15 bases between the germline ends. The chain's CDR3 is CASLGPGANTEAFF. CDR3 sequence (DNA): TGCGCCAGCCTAGGGCCCGGGGCAAACACTGAAGCTTTCTTT.

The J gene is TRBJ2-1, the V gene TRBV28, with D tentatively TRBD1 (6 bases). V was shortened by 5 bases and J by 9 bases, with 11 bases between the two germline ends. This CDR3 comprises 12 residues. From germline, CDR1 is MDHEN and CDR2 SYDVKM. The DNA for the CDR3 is TGTGCCAGCAGTCGTACAGGGATTGAGCAGTTCTTC. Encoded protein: CASSRTGIEQFF.

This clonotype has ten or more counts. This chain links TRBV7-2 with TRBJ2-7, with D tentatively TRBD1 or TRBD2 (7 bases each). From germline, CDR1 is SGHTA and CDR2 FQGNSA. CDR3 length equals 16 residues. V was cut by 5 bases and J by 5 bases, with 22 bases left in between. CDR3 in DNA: TGTGCCAGCAGCAGAGAGGGAGGGGGCCCGGGACACGAGCAGTACTTC. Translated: CASSREGGGPGHEQYF.

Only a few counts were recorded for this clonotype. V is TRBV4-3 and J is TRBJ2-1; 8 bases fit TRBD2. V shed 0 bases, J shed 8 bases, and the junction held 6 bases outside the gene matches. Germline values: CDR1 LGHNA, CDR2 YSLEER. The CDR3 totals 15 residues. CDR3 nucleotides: TGCGCCAGCAGCCAAGAAAGAGCGGGAGTCCATGAGCAGTTCTTC. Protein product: CASSQERAGVHEQFF.

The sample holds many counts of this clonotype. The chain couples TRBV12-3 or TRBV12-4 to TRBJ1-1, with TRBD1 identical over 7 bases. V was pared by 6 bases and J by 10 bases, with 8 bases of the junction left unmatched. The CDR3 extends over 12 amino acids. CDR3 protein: CASSSDRILAFF. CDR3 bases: TGTGCCAGCAGCTCGGACAGGATCTTAGCTTTCTTT.

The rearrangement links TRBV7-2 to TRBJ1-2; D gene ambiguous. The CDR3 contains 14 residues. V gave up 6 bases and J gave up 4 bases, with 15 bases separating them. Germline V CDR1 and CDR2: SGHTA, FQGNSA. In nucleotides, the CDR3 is TGTGCCAGCAGTCTCAGGAGTTACCTCTATGGCTACACCTTC. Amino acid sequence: CASSLRSYLYGYTF.

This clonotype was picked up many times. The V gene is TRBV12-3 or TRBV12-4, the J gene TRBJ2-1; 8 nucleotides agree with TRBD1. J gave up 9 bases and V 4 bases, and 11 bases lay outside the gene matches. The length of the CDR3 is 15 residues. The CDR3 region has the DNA TGTGCCAGCAGTTCCAGACAGGGGAGGTACGGTGAGCAGTTCTTC. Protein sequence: CASSSRQGRYGEQFF.

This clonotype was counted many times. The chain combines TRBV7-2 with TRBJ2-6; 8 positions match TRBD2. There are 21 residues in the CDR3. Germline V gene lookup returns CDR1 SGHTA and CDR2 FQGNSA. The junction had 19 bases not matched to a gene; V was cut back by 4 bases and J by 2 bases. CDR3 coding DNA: TGTGCCAGCAGCTCACGGCGGGGGGCAGGGGAGACACGACCTGGGGCCAACGTCCTGACTTTC. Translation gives CASSSRRGAGETRPGANVLTF.

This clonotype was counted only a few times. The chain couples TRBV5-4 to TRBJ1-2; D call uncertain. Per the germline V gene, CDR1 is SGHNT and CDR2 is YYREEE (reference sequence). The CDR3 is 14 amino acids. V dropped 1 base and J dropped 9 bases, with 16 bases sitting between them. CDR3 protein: CASSLIRELRSYTF. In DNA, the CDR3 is TGTGCCAGCAGCTTGATCCGGGAGTTAAGGAGCTACACCTTC.

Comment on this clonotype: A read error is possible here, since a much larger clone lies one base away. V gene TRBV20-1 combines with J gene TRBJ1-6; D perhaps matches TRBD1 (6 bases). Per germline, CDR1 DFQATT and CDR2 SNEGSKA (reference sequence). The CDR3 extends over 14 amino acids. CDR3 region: CSASRGRANSPPHF. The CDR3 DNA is TGCAGTGCTAGCAGGGGTCGGGCTAATTCACCCCCCCACTTT.

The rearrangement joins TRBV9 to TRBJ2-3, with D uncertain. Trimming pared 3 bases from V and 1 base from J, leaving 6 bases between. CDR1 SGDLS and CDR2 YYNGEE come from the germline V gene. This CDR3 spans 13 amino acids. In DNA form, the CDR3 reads TGTGCCAGCAGCGGGACCGGCACAGATACGCAGTATTTT. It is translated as CASSGTGTDTQYF.

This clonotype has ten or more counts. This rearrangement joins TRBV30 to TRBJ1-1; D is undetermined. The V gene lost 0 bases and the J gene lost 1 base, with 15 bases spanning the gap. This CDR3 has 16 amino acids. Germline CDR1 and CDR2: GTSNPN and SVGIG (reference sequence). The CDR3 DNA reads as TGTGCCTGGAGTGTACGCCCCGGACTCTCGAACACTGAAGCTTTCTTT. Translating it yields CAWSVRPGLSNTEAFF.

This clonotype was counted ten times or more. CDR3 region: CASSRAGTGATYEQYF. CDR3 nucleotide sequence: TGTGCCAGCAGTCGCGCCGGGACAGGGGCGACCTACGAGCAGTACTTC. The chain couples TRBV27 to TRBJ2-7; 10 positions match TRBD1. Trimming took 5 bases from V and 2 from J; bases not matched to a gene: 9. The germline CDR1 and CDR2 sequences are MNHEY and SMNVEV (reference sequence). This CDR3 is 16 amino acids long.

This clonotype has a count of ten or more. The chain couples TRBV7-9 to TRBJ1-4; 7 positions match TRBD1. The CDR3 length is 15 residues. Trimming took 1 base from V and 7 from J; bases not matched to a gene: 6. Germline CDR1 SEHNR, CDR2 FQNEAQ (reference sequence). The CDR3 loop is CASSLGGGDSEKLFF. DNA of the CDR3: TGTGCCAGCAGCTTAGGAGGGGGCGATAGTGAAAAACTGTTTTTT. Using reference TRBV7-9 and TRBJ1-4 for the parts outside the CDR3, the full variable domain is DTGVSQNPRHKITKRGQNVTFRCDPISEHNRLYWYRQTLGQGPEFLTYFQNEAQLEKSRLLSDRFSAERPKGSFSTLEIQRTEQGDSAMYLCASSLGGGDSEKLFFGSGTQLSVL.

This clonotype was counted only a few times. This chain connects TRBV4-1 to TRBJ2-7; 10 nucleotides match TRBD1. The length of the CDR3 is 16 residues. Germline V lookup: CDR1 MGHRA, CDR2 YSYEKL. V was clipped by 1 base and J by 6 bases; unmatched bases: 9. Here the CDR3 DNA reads TGCGCCAGCAGCCAAGGAGGACCTGACAGGGGGCGCGAGCAGTACTTC. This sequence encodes CASSQGGPDRGREQYF.

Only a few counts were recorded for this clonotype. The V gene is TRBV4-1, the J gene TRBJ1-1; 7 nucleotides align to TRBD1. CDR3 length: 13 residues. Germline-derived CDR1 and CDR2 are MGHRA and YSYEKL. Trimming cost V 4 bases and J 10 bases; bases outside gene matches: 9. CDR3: CASSPLTGRGAFF. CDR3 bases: TGCGCCAGCAGCCCATTGACAGGGAGGGGAGCTTTCTTT.

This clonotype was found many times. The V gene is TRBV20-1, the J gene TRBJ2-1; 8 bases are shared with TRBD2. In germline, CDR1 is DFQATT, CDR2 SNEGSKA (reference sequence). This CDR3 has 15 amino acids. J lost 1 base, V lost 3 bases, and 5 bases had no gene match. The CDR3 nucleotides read TGCAGTGCTAGCGACTTAGCGGGATCCTACAATGAGCAGTTCTTC. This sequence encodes CSASDLAGSYNEQFF.

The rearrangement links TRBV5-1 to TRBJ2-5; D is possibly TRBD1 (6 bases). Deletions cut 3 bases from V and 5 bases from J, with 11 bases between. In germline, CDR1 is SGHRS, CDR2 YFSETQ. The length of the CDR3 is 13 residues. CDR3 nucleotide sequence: TGCGCCAGCAGCTCAGGGGTGAGGGAGACCCAGTACTTC. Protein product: CASSSGVRETQYF.

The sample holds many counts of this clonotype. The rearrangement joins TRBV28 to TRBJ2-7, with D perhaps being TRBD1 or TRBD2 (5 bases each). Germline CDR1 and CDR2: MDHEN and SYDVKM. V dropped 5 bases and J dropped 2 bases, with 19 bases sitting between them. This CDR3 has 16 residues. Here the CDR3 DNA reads TGTGCCAGCAGTACCCTCCCCGGGACGGACGCCTACGAGCAGTACTTC. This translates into CASSTLPGTDAYEQYF.